These T cell receptor beta chains were read from a single sample in a study of blood T cells in healthy people across ages. TCRdb passed the 5' RACE reads through MiXCR, listing each CDR3 protein once. The profile shows 1.4 million or so distinct CDR3 sequences, 35% to 45% of them singletons. Sequenced: blood. The receptor set was obtained from a woman aged 18-29 years in good health. Both conserved end residues are part of each CDR3. The D gene is left open where the match is weak. Rows may omit the clone size; those that give it use once, few, many or a size class.

size	V	J	D	DNA	CDR3
many	TRBV5-1	TRBJ2-7	.	TGTGCCAGCAGCTTAACAACAGGATCCTACGAGCAGTACTTC	CASSLTTGSYEQYF
few	TRBV4-1	TRBJ2-5	.	TGCGCCAGCGCCGGGACATTCCGAGAGACCCAGTACTTC	CASAGTFRETQYF
.	TRBV9	TRBJ1-5	.	TGTGCCAGCAGCGTTTGGGGGAGATCGGATAGCAATCAGCCCCAGCATTTT	CASSVWGRSDSNQPQHF
.	TRBV7-9	TRBJ2-5	.	TGTGCCAGCAGCGGGGGTCGAGGCGACTCCGCACGCTTTGAAGAGACCCAGTACTTC	CASSGGRGDSARFEETQYF
.	TRBV7-2	TRBJ1-2	TRBD1	TGTGCCAGCGGGAGGGGGCTTGACTATGGCTACACCTTC	CASGRGLDYGYTF
.	TRBV14	TRBJ2-7	.	TGTGCCAGCAGCCGTGACGTCCCCCCCTACAATGAGCAGTACTTC	CASSRDVPPYNEQYF
many	TRBV4-3	TRBJ2-1	.	TGCGCCAGCAGCCAAGATCAGGCGTACAATGAGCAGTTCTTC	CASSQDQAYNEQFF
many	TRBV7-2	TRBJ2-3	.	TGCGCCAGCAGCCGTCTCCGGGCAGATACGCAGTATTTT	CASSRLRADTQYF
.	TRBV12-3/TRBV12-4	TRBJ1-2	.	TGTGCCAGCACTTTGCCCCCCTCTAACTATGGCTACACCTTC	CASTLPPSNYGYTF
.	TRBV3-1	TRBJ2-5	.	TGTGCCAGCAGCCCGTTACGGAGAGGTCGAACGGCCCAGTACTTC	CASSPLRRGRTAQYF
.	TRBV12-3/TRBV12-4	TRBJ1-5	.	TGTGCCAGCAGTTTAGAGACCGGAGACAATCAGCCCCAGCATTTT	CASSLETGDNQPQHF
.	TRBV6-6	TRBJ1-2	.	TGTGCCAGCAAGTACCACGACCTACCCGCTAACTATGGCTACACCTTC	CASKYHDLPANYGYTF
few	TRBV3-1	TRBJ2-1	.	TGTGCCAGCAGCCAAAGGGGGAGGGGAGTCACCTACAATGAGCAGTTCTTC	CASSQRGRGVTYNEQFF
.	TRBV5-1	TRBJ2-3	.	TGCGCCAGCAGCTTCGGGAACAGGGTAGTACAGGATACGCAGTATTTT	CASSFGNRVVQDTQYF
.	TRBV25-1	TRBJ2-7	TRBD1	TGTGCCAGCAGTGACCCCGGACAGGGTGGCGAGCAGTACTTC	CASSDPGQGGEQYF
few	TRBV18	TRBJ2-6	.	TGTGCCAGCGTGCCTGGCTCTGGGGCCAACGTCCTGACTTTC	CASVPGSGANVLTF
.	TRBV4-3	TRBJ2-7	TRBD2	TGCGCCAGCAGCCATGGGACTACAAGTTCCGAGCAGTACTTC	CASSHGTTSSEQYF
.	TRBV9	TRBJ2-1	TRBD2	TGTGCCAGCACCCGGGGGGGGAGGGGGAATGAGCAGTTCTTC	CASTRGGRGNEQFF
many	TRBV12-3/TRBV12-4	TRBJ2-5	.	TGTGCCAGCAGTTTTCCAGGACAAGAGACCCAGTACTTC	CASSFPGQETQYF
few	TRBV28	TRBJ2-3	.	TGTGCCAGCAGTTACCAGCGGCTAAGCACAGATACGCAGTATTTT	CASSYQRLSTDTQYF
.	TRBV3-1	TRBJ2-1	TRBD2	TGTGCCAGCAGCCTCCTACCGGGACTAGCAGGTATAAACAATGAGCAGTTCTTC	CASSLLPGLAGINNEQFF
.	TRBV7-6	TRBJ2-5	.	TGTGCCGGCAGCTCCGCGTCACAAGAGACCCAGTACTTC	CAGSSASQETQYF
few	TRBV6-2/TRBV6-3	TRBJ1-2	.	TGTGCCAGCAGAGTGAGAGAGGGTAGAGGCTACACCTTC	CASRVREGRGYTF
few	TRBV25-1	TRBJ1-2	.	TGTGCCAGCAGTGATGGGGTTGCTGGGAGAGGCGGCTACACCTTC	CASSDGVAGRGGYTF
few	TRBV7-3	TRBJ2-3	.	TGTGCCAGCAGCTATACAGGGTACACAGATACGCAGTATTTT	CASSYTGYTDTQYF
.	TRBV4-1	TRBJ2-2	TRBD2	TGCGCCAGCAGCCCCCGACTAGCGGGGTTGGTCACCGGGGAGCTGTTTTTT	CASSPRLAGLVTGELFF
few	TRBV12-3/TRBV12-4	TRBJ2-1	.	TGTGCCAGCAGCCCCAGGACAGCGGTCCAGTTCTTC	CASSPRTAVQFF
few	TRBV6-5	TRBJ1-1	.	TGTGCCAGCAGTCCCCAGCAGAGCCTCACTGAAGCTTTCTTT	CASSPQQSLTEAFF
.	TRBV7-8	TRBJ2-5	TRBD2	TGTGCCAGCAGCCAGGGACTAGCGGGGGGGCGACAAGAGACCCAGTACTTC	CASSQGLAGGRQETQYF
few	TRBV7-9	TRBJ1-2	TRBD1	TGTGCCAGCAGCCACGGACAGGGGGACTATGGCTACACCTTC	CASSHGQGDYGYTF
.	TRBV6-5	TRBJ1-5	.	TGTGCCAGCAGTCATCGGAGCAATCAGCCCCAGCATTTT	CASSHRSNQPQHF
.	TRBV7-8	TRBJ2-7	.	TGTGCCAGCAGAGAAGGCAGGGTAACCCACGAGCAGTACTTC	CASREGRVTHEQYF
many	TRBV14	TRBJ2-2	.	TGTGCCAGCAGCCTAGACAGATACACCGGGGAGCTGTTTTTT	CASSLDRYTGELFF
.	TRBV27	TRBJ2-1	.	TGTGCCAGCAGTTTAAACGCTTTCAATGAGCAGTTCTTC	CASSLNAFNEQFF
.	TRBV27	TRBJ2-1	.	TGTGCCAGCAGTTTTATCGACAGGATCTCCTACAATGAGCAGTTCTTC	CASSFIDRISYNEQFF
.	TRBV12-3/TRBV12-4	TRBJ2-3	TRBD2	TGTGCCAGCAGCCCACCCAGGGGACTAGCGGGGGACGCAGATACGCAGTATTTT	CASSPPRGLAGDADTQYF
.	TRBV19	TRBJ1-1	.	TGTGCCAGTCAACGGTTGAACACTGAAGCTTTCTTT	CASQRLNTEAFF
few	TRBV7-9	TRBJ2-1	TRBD2	TGTGCCAGCAGCCCACGACTAGCGCCCTACAATGAGCAGTTCTTC	CASSPRLAPYNEQFF
few	TRBV12-3/TRBV12-4	TRBJ2-1	.	TGTGCCAGCAGTTTAGCTGTATTAGCGATCTACAATGAGCAGTTCTTC	CASSLAVLAIYNEQFF
once	TRBV3-1	TRBJ1-2	TRBD1	TGTGCCAGCAGCCGGCCCGGACAGGTTTGGGGCTACACCTTC	CASSRPGQVWGYTF
.	TRBV30	TRBJ2-1	.	TGTGCCTGGAGTTCAGTATACAATGAGCAGTTCTTC	CAWSSVYNEQFF
.	TRBV27	TRBJ1-2	TRBD1	TGTGCCAGCAGTCCGTTGGGACAGGGGACCTATGGCTACACCTTC	CASSPLGQGTYGYTF
.	TRBV7-3	TRBJ1-1	.	TGTGCCAGCAGCGAAGGGTTGGGGCCTGGCACTGAAGCTTTCTTT	CASSEGLGPGTEAFF
.	TRBV6-6	TRBJ2-5	TRBD2	TGTGCCGGCAGTTACTCTCCTAGCGGGGACCAAGAGACCCAGTACTTC	CAGSYSPSGDQETQYF
.	TRBV10-2	TRBJ1-2	.	TGCGCCAGCAGTGAGTCAGAGTTTGGGTCCTATGGCTACACCTTC	CASSESEFGSYGYTF
.	TRBV20-1	TRBJ2-2	TRBD1	TGCAGTGCTGGAAGACAGGGAACCGGGGAGCTGTTTTTT	CSAGRQGTGELFF
.	TRBV20-1	TRBJ2-7	.	TGCAGTGCCTCGATGGGGGGGCATTTTAACGAGCAGTACTTC	CSASMGGHFNEQYF
.	TRBV9	TRBJ1-2	TRBD1	TGTGCCAGCAGCGTCAGACGGGACAGAAGTAATGGCTACACCTTC	CASSVRRDRSNGYTF
.	TRBV6-1	TRBJ2-5	.	TGTGCCAGCAGTGTTTGGGGGATGGGGCAAGAGACCCAGTACTTC	CASSVWGMGQETQYF
few	TRBV7-9	TRBJ2-1	.	TGTGCCACCCAAGGGAGTCACTACAATGAGCAGTTCTTC	CATQGSHYNEQFF
.	TRBV5-1	TRBJ2-7	TRBD1	TGCGCCAGCAGCTGGGGACAGGGGAATCCTGGCGGTCTCTACGAGCAGTACTTC	CASSWGQGNPGGLYEQYF
.	TRBV27	TRBJ2-1	.	TGTGCCAGCAGAAGTGGGGAAGGAGGCGATGAGCAGTTCTTC	CASRSGEGGDEQFF
few	TRBV29-1	TRBJ2-6	.	TGCAGCGTTGTCGGGGACGCTGGGGCCAACGTCCTGACTTTC	CSVVGDAGANVLTF
few	TRBV3-1	TRBJ1-5	TRBD1	TGTGCCAGCAGCCAGGACAGGGATAGCAATCAGCCCCAGCATTTT	CASSQDRDSNQPQHF
.	TRBV11-2	TRBJ2-1	TRBD2	TGTGCCAGCAGCTTCGGGGCCGGACTAGAAGGAAATGAGCAGTTCTTC	CASSFGAGLEGNEQFF
few	TRBV9	TRBJ2-3	TRBD1	TGTGCCAGCAGCGTAGTGGGACAGGGTCCCCTCACAGATACGCAGTATTTT	CASSVVGQGPLTDTQYF
.	TRBV29-1	TRBJ2-3	.	TGCAGCGCCCCTCGGGGACTCACAGATACGCAGTATTTT	CSAPRGLTDTQYF
.	TRBV7-2	TRBJ2-1	TRBD2	TGTGCCAGCAGCTTGGAAATAGCGGGGGGAGGGCAGTTCTTC	CASSLEIAGGGQFF
few	TRBV7-8	TRBJ1-5	.	TGTGCCAGCAGCTTAGAAGTGGGACATGGGCCCCAGCATTTT	CASSLEVGHGPQHF